The 22 T cell receptor beta chains listed next were all sequenced from one sample in a study of blood T cell repertoires in COVID-19. The assay was immunoSEQ multiplex PCR, and TCRdb's table has in-frame clones only and misses some. This table holds about 300,000 clones, about 85% found once. The sample taken for sequencing was PBMCs or T cells enriched from blood (not recorded which). All receptors come from a woman in her 30s who had recovered from COVID-19.

This sequence joins TRBV28 and TRBJ2-2, with TRBD1 matching 10 bases. J was trimmed by 7 bases and V by 5 bases; bases with no gene match: 16. This CDR3 comprises 18 residues. Germline lookup yields CDR1 MDHEN and CDR2 SYDVKM. CDR3 bases: TGTGCCAGCAGTCCCCCCCGTGGGACAGGGGAACACGGCGGGGAGCTGTTTTTT. Encoded protein: CASSPPRGTGEHGGELFF.

The count of this clone is one. The chain employs TRBV9 and TRBJ1-2; 9 positions match TRBD1. The V gene end was trimmed by 0 bases and the J gene end by 4 bases; junction bases not matched to a gene: 4. This CDR3 is built from 15 residues. The germline V gene has CDR1 SGDLS and CDR2 YYNGEE. CDR3 nucleotide sequence: TGTGCCAGCAGCGTAGGGACAGGGGAAGGCTATGGCTACACCTTC. Amino acid sequence: CASSVGTGEGYGYTF. Variable domain in full (rest from reference TRBV9 and TRBJ1-2): DSGVTQTPKHLITATGQRVTLRCSPRSGDLSVYWYQQSLDQGLQFLIQYYNGEERAKGNILERFSAQQFPDLHSELNLSSLELGDSALYFCASSVGTGEGYGYTFGSGTRLTVV.

This clone appeared a few times. V and J are TRBV7-9 and TRBJ1-6; the D gene is possibly TRBD1 (6 bases). This CDR3 has 15 amino acids. Germline-derived CDR1 and CDR2 are SEHNR and FQNEAQ (reference sequence). The ends were cut back, 6 bases at V and 0 bases at J, with 9 bases in the middle. The CDR3 sequence: CASRAQGSYNSPLHF. As DNA, the CDR3 is TGTGCCAGCAGGGCACAGGGCTCCTATAATTCACCCCTCCACTTT.

This chain uses TRBV19 with TRBJ2-2, with TRBD2 matching over 8 bases. In germline, CDR1 is LNHDA, CDR2 SQIVND (reference sequence). V was clipped by 7 bases and J by 4 bases; unmatched bases: 11. The CDR3 has 16 amino acids. The CDR3 bases are TGTGCCAGTACTCCCCTCGGGGGGGAGCGCACCGGGGAGCTGTTTTTT. Residues: CASTPLGGERTGELFF.

The chain employs TRBV9 and TRBJ2-1; tentatively, D is TRBD2 (6 bases). The ends were cut back, 4 bases at V and 7 bases at J, with 15 bases in the middle. CDR1 is SGDLS, CDR2 YYNGEE, per germline. The CDR3 extends over 14 amino acids. The CDR3 protein is CASSLGGGWNEQFF. In DNA form, the CDR3 reads TGTGCCAGCAGCCTCGGGGGTGGGTGGAATGAGCAGTTCTTC. Full variable domain (remainder filled in from reference TRBV9 and TRBJ2-1): DSGVTQTPKHLITATGQRVTLRCSPRSGDLSVYWYQQSLDQGLQFLIQYYNGEERAKGNILERFSAQQFPDLHSELNLSSLELGDSALYFCASSLGGGWNEQFFGPGTRLTVL.

The chain combines TRBV4-2 with TRBJ2-1; D is ambiguous. V was trimmed by 0 bases and J by 9 bases, leaving 12 bases between them. Looked up from germline, CDR1 is LGHNA and CDR2 is YNFKEQ. This CDR3 comprises 14 residues. The CDR3 DNA sequence: TGTGCCAGCAGCCAAGATGTCCTTACGGGTGAGCAGTTCTTC. Protein: CASSQDVLTGEQFF.

This clone was seen a handful of times. The V and J genes are TRBV5-4 and TRBJ1-2; 10 bases match TRBD1. The J segment lost 5 bases and the V segment lost 4 bases, leaving 8 bases of the junction unmatched. This CDR3 is 15 amino acids long. CDR1 and CDR2 from the germline V gene are SGHNT and YYREEE (reference sequence). In DNA, the CDR3 is TGTGCCAGCAGCCTCCGGGACAGGGGTGGGTATGGCTACACCTTC. As protein: CASSLRDRGGYGYTF.

The chain uses TRBV10-2 and TRBJ1-2; D is unresolved. V lost 3 bases and J 7 bases, leaving 15 bases between the germline ends. The CDR3 consists of 14 residues. Looked up from germline, CDR1 is WSHSY and CDR2 is SAAADI. Written as DNA, the CDR3 is TGCGCCAGCAGTGATTTGGTCGGGGTTGGTGGCTACACCTTC. This sequence encodes CASSDLVGVGGYTF.

V usage is TRBV7-3 and J usage is TRBJ1-2; perhaps TRBD1 as D (6 bases). Germline CDR1 reads SGHTA; CDR2 reads FQGTGA. The CDR3 contains 15 residues. V was clipped by 2 bases and J by 4 bases, with 14 bases between them. The CDR3 protein is CASSLGAGASYGYTF. The CDR3, as DNA: TGTGCCAGCAGCTTAGGGGCAGGGGCGAGCTATGGCTACACCTTC.

The gene calls are TRBV5-6 and TRBJ2-2; D possibly corresponds to TRBD2 (5 bases). The V end lost 5 bases, the J end lost 5 bases, and 16 bases lay between the germline ends. Germline V gene data show CDR1 as SGHDT and CDR2 as YYEEEE. This CDR3 has 15 amino acids. The CDR3 sequence: CASSNWEPFTGELFF. As DNA, the CDR3 is TGTGCCAGCAGTAATTGGGAGCCGTTTACCGGGGAGCTGTTTTTT.

The chain is built from TRBV2 and TRBJ2-3; D possibly corresponds to TRBD2 (5 bases). CDR3 length equals 16 residues. Germline V gene sequence: CDR1 SNHLY, CDR2 FYNNEI. Trimming took 6 bases from V and 0 from J, leaving 16 bases between them. The CDR3 DNA reads TGTGCCAGCAGGGGGAGCCCTACGACTAGCACAGATACGCAGTATTTT. Protein sequence: CASRGSPTTSTDTQYF.

CDR3 region: CASSQPSGGPYEQYF. The CDR3 nucleotides read TGTGCCAGCAGCCAGCCGAGCGGGGGCCCCTACGAGCAGTACTTC. V is TRBV5-5 and J is TRBJ2-7; TRBD2 agrees at 8 bases. This CDR3 spans 15 amino acids. Germline V gives CDR1 SGHKS, CDR2 YYEKEE (reference sequence). V gave up 4 bases and J gave up 2 bases; unmatched junction bases: 8.

The chain joins TRBV11-2 to TRBJ2-7, with a tentative D call TRBD1 (5 bases). Germline loops: CDR1 SGHAT, CDR2 FQNNGV. Trimming left V 3 bases short and J 4 bases short, with 28 bases between. The CDR3 is 19 amino acids. The CDR3 region has the DNA TGTGCCAGCAGCTTCCCCGATGGGGCCCTCTACTCCGGTCGGTACGAGCAGTACTTC. Its translation is CASSFPDGALYSGRYEQYF.

The chain is built from TRBV18 and TRBJ1-1; no reliable D call. This CDR3 comprises 15 residues. The germline V and J ends were trimmed by 6 bases and 1 base, with 15 bases remaining between them. Germline CDR1 KGHSH, CDR2 LQKENI. As DNA, the CDR3 is TGTGCCAGCTCCCAACAACTTGCAGGGAACACTGAAGCTTTCTTT. It specifies CASSQQLAGNTEAFF.

The chain is built from TRBV30 and TRBJ1-2; tentative D call: TRBD1 (6 bases). V was cut by 4 bases and J by 8 bases, with 17 bases left in between. Germline V CDR1 and CDR2: GTSNPN, SVGIG (reference sequence). The CDR3 extends over 13 amino acids. CDR3 in DNA: TGTGCCTGGACCCAACAGGGATTGAGGGGCTACACCTTC. This codes for CAWTQQGLRGYTF.

This clone showed up just a few times. This chain joins TRBV10-2 and TRBJ1-2; TRBD1 matches at 9 bases. The CDR3 is 16 residues long. V dropped 6 bases and J dropped 4; count of bases not matched to a gene: 12. Germline CDR1 reads WSHSY; CDR2 reads SAAADI. This chain's CDR3 is CASSQPNRGRIYGYTF. The CDR3 coding sequence is TGCGCCAGCAGCCAACCAAACAGGGGGCGGATCTATGGCTACACCTTC.

This clone has more than one count but fewer than ten. V usage is TRBV19 and J usage is TRBJ1-1; TRBD1 matches 9 bases. The V gene end was trimmed by 11 bases and the J gene end by 1 base; junction bases not matched to a gene: 2. This CDR3 contains 12 residues. Germline V gene data show CDR1 as LNHDA and CDR2 as SQIVND (reference sequence). In nucleotides, the CDR3 is TGTGCCTCGGGACAGGGGAACACTGAAGCTTTCTTT. Residues: CASGQGNTEAFF.

The chain couples TRBV4-1 to TRBJ1-1; tentative D call: TRBD1 (5 bases). The germline V and J ends were trimmed by 0 bases and 0 bases, with 8 bases remaining between them. Germline CDR1 MGHRA, CDR2 YSYEKL. The CDR3 has 15 amino acids. CDR3 loop: CASSQEGGMNTEAFF. In DNA form, the CDR3 reads TGCGCCAGCAGCCAAGAGGGGGGTATGAACACTGAAGCTTTCTTT.

The chain has TRBV5-1 and TRBJ2-5; 11 nucleotides align to TRBD2. Trimming removed 3 bases from V and 5 bases from J; junction bases left unmatched: 6. The germline V gene encodes CDR1 SGHRS and CDR2 YFSETQ. The CDR3 is 15 residues long. The CDR3 spells CASSSPSGGLETQYF. CDR3 in DNA: TGCGCCAGCAGCTCCCCTAGCGGGGGGTTGGAGACCCAGTACTTC. The complete variable domain, with remaining parts taken from reference TRBV5-1 and TRBJ2-5, reads KAGVTQTPRYLIKTRGQQVTLSCSPISGHRSVSWYQQTPGQGLQFLFEYFSETQRNKGNFPGRFSGRQFSNSRSEMNVSTLELGDSALYLCASSSPSGGLETQYFGPGTRLLVL.

The chain combines TRBV27 with TRBJ2-7, with 12 bases fitting TRBD1. Per germline, CDR1 MNHEY and CDR2 SMNVEV (reference sequence). This CDR3 contains 16 residues. Trimming took 2 bases from V and 5 from J; bases not matched to a gene: 7. CDR3 DNA sequence: TGTGCCAGCAGTTTAGACCGGGACAGGGGGCGGAACGAGCAGTACTTC. This translates into CASSLDRDRGRNEQYF.

This chain uses TRBV30 with TRBJ1-2; 7 bases map to TRBD1. The trim removed 3 bases at V and 6 bases at J, leaving 10 bases unmatched. The CDR3 runs 14 residues. Germline V CDR1 and CDR2: GTSNPN, SVGIG (reference sequence). In DNA form, the CDR3 reads TGTGCCTGGAGCGGTGCTCCAGGGGGGCATGGCTACACCTTC. Protein product: CAWSGAPGGHGYTF.

The genes are TRBV6-4 and TRBJ1-1; TRBD1 might be the D (5 bases). The CDR3 has 17 amino acids. Germline assignment: CDR1 MRHNA and CDR2 SNTAGT. The ends were cut back, 1 base at V and 1 base at J, with 16 bases in the middle. CDR3 nucleotides: TGTGCCAGCAGTGACTATCCTTTGGGGACTGGGAACACTGAAGCTTTCTTT. Protein: CASSDYPLGTGNTEAFF.